Given below is one T cell receptor (beta chain) in context. Its antigen is as yet unknown. The record originates from a study of long-term antiretroviral therapy in people with HIV. Runs used v3.0 of the immunoSEQ assay and were done at survey level. Assay: immunoSEQ multiplex PCR; the TCRdb copy retains only in-frame clones and omits some. The table has approximately 41,000 clones, 75% to 90% seen once. The V gene end was trimmed by 6 bases and the J gene end by 0 bases; junction bases not matched to a gene: 5. Germline V lookup: CDR1 MDHEN, CDR2 SYDVKM. The CDR3 totals 15 residues. Study findings and constraints: Post-treatment diversity went higher with ART but stayed below transplant donor controls. Clones showing expansion before ART dominated the repertoire at all time points. Documentation of ART adherence, viral resistance or therapy changes was absent.

Sequencing was performed on unsorted PBMCs, taken 1.5 years after starting antiretroviral therapy. The chain is built from TRBV28 and TRBJ1-3, with 7 nucleotides matching TRBD1. This sequence was found in a man between 18 and 35 years old with HIV. The CDR3 coding sequence is TGTGCCAGCAGCCCCGGGACAGCCTCTGGAAACACCATATATTTT. Amino acids: CASSPGTASGNTIYF.